The 22 T cell receptor beta chains below all came from one sample that was sequenced in a study of shared clonotypes between healthy human individuals. TCRdb keeps only in-frame clones here, not all; method: immunoSEQ multiplex PCR. The sample shows over a million clones, roughly 75% of them seen only once. The sequenced sample was memory CD4+ T cells sorted from blood. Subset here: CD45RA-negative fraction. The receptor source for this set is a man aged 18 to 35 in good health.

This chain joins TRBV9 and TRBJ1-1, with 9 bases identical to TRBD1. With 0 bases clipped from V and 1 base from J, the junction kept 1 base outside the gene matches. Germline CDR1 and CDR2: SGDLS and YYNGEE. This CDR3 has 15 residues. CDR3 nucleotides: TGTGCCAGCAGCGTAGGGGGACAGGGGAACACTGAAGCTTTCTTT. Translation gives CASSVGGQGNTEAFF.

The chain is built from TRBV5-1 and TRBJ2-3; 8 positions agree with TRBD1. With V trimmed by 4 bases and J by 4 bases, 8 bases remained unmatched. Germline lookup yields CDR1 SGHRS and CDR2 YFSETQ. The CDR3 runs 15 residues. Written as DNA, the CDR3 is TGCGCCAGCAGCCCAGGACAGGGATATTCAGATACGCAGTATTTT. Amino acids: CASSPGQGYSDTQYF.

The chain links TRBV30 to TRBJ1-5; 9 nucleotides align to TRBD1. Losses at the gene ends were 4 bases for V and 4 bases for J; bases not matched to a gene: 5. The CDR3 loop spans 14 amino acids. CDR1 and CDR2 from the germline V gene are GTSNPN and SVGIG (reference sequence). The CDR3 sequence is CAWNPGQGNQPQHF. In nucleotides, the CDR3 is TGTGCCTGGAATCCGGGACAGGGAAATCAGCCCCAGCATTTT.

This clone was seen a handful of times. The chain uses TRBV30 and TRBJ1-4, with no clear D. The germline CDR1 and CDR2 sequences are GTSNPN and SVGIG (reference sequence). The CDR3 sequence is 12 residues long. The V end was cut by 5 bases, the J end by 4 bases, with 8 bases between. The CDR3 is CAWALFNEKLFF. DNA of the CDR3: TGTGCCTGGGCTCTTTTTAATGAAAAACTGTTTTTT.

DNA for the CDR3: TGTGCCTGGACCTTTTACAATGAGCAGTTCTTC. Translation: CAWTFYNEQFF. The gene calls are TRBV30 and TRBJ2-1; no clear D gene. Germline V gives CDR1 GTSNPN, CDR2 SVGIG (reference sequence). The CDR3 contains 11 residues. V lost 4 bases and J lost 4, with 5 bases in between.

The chain couples TRBV21-1 to TRBJ2-7; the table's TRBD1 call for D was not verified on the DNA. TRBV21-1 is a documented pseudogene. This CDR3 has 16 residues. CDR3 sequence (DNA): TGTGCCAGCAGCCTGAGGGGTGCAGGGGGCGGGTACGAGCAGTACTTC. Translating it yields CASSLRGAGGGYEQYF.

The chain combines TRBV19 with TRBJ2-3; TRBD2 is a possible D gene (6 bases). The CDR3 is 13 residues long. Looked up from germline, CDR1 is LNHDA and CDR2 is SQIVND (reference sequence). The V end was cut by 5 bases, the J end by 5 bases, with 11 bases between. The CDR3 spells CASSEMGGDTQYF. CDR3 nucleotides: TGTGCCAGTAGTGAAATGGGGGGAGATACGCAGTATTTT.

This chain joins TRBV6-6 and TRBJ2-7, with 8 bases that match TRBD2. CDR3 size: 13 residues. From germline, CDR1 is MNHNY and CDR2 SVGAGI (reference sequence). J gave up 7 bases and V 8 bases, and 10 bases lay outside the gene matches. The CDR3 spells CASLRGGSREQYF. The CDR3 DNA reads TGTGCCAGCTTACGGGGGGGTTCTCGGGAGCAGTACTTC.

The rearrangement uses TRBV7-9 and TRBJ2-3; tentative D call: TRBD2 (5 bases). CDR1 is SEHNR and CDR2 is FQNEAQ in the germline V gene (reference sequence). Deletions cut 1 base from V and 2 bases from J, with 19 bases between. The CDR3 spans 18 residues. The CDR3 sequence is CASSLDPSYGGSTDTQYF. CDR3 DNA: TGTGCCAGCAGCTTAGATCCCTCTTACGGAGGTTCCACAGATACGCAGTATTTT.

V is TRBV7-8 and J is TRBJ2-2; D is unclear. The CDR3 spans 13 residues. V shed 1 base and J shed 7 bases, with 7 bases lying between them. CDR1 SGHVS and CDR2 FQNEAQ come from the germline V gene. Written as DNA, the CDR3 is TGTGCCAGCAGCTTAGTCGTCGGCGGGGAGCTGTTTTTT. Its protein is CASSLVVGGELFF.

V usage is TRBV7-6 and J usage is TRBJ2-3; 10 bases agree with TRBD2. The V gene's germline CDR1 is SGHVS and CDR2 FNYEAQ. V shed 6 bases and J 4 bases; nucleotides not matched to a gene: 13. CDR3 size: 17 residues. In DNA, the CDR3 is TGTGCCAGCAGGGACCCTTTAGCGGGAGGTATTTCAGATACGCAGTATTTT. This gives the protein CASRDPLAGGISDTQYF.

The chain joins TRBV6-5 to TRBJ1-2; D uncertain. The V and J ends lost 4 bases and 9 bases respectively, with 12 bases between them. From germline, CDR1 is MNHEY and CDR2 SVGAGI. The CDR3 has 12 residues. CDR3 nucleotide sequence: TGTGCCAGCAGTTTCACCGCGGGAAGCTACACCTTC. Translated: CASSFTAGSYTF.

This rearrangement joins TRBV12-5 to TRBJ2-7; D call uncertain. The CDR3 covers 12 residues. The germline V and J ends were trimmed by 6 bases and 4 bases, with 10 bases remaining between them. Germline CDR1 and CDR2: LGHNT and FRNRAP. CDR3 residues: CASGSQLYEQYF. CDR3 bases: TGTGCTAGTGGCTCCCAATTGTACGAGCAGTACTTC.

The rearrangement joins TRBV12-5 to TRBJ1-3; TRBD1 matches at 7 bases. J gave up 3 bases and V 1 base, and 3 bases lay outside the gene matches. From germline, CDR1 is LGHNT and CDR2 FRNRAP. This CDR3 has 15 amino acids. CDR3 nucleotides: TGTGCTAGTGGTTTGGAGGGGGCGGGTGGAAACACCATATATTTT. Translated: CASGLEGAGGNTIYF.

The chain combines TRBV5-1 with TRBJ1-1; tentatively, D is TRBD1 (6 bases). Trimming stripped 0 bases from V and 2 bases from J, with 11 bases between. The V gene's germline CDR1 is SGHRS and CDR2 YFSETQ. The CDR3 has 15 amino acids. The CDR3 protein is CASSLDRQANTEAFF. CDR3 bases: TGCGCCAGCAGCTTGGACAGACAGGCAAACACTGAAGCTTTCTTT.

The chain carries TRBV28 and TRBJ2-1, with TRBD2 identical over 13 bases. This CDR3 has 14 residues. CDR1 is MDHEN and CDR2 is SYDVKM in the germline V gene. V gave up 7 bases and J gave up 7 bases; unmatched junction bases: 4. CDR3 protein: CASTGGLAGNEQFF. The CDR3 region has the DNA TGTGCCAGCACAGGGGGACTAGCGGGGAATGAGCAGTTCTTC. The entire variable domain, with the rest obtained from reference TRBV28 and TRBJ2-1, is as follows: DVKVTQSSRYLVKRTGEKVFLECVQDMDHENMFWYRQDPGLGLRLIYFSYDVKMKEKGDIPEGYSVSREKKERFSLILESASTNQTSMYLCASTGGLAGNEQFFGPGTRLTVL.

This chain connects TRBV10-2 to TRBJ1-5; weak D call: TRBD1 (5 bases). CDR3 length equals 13 residues. The germline gives CDR1 WSHSY, CDR2 SAAADI. V dropped 2 bases and J dropped 6 bases, with 8 bases sitting between them. The CDR3 spells CASSEDGAQPQHF. The CDR3 DNA reads as TGCGCCAGCAGTGAGGATGGGGCTCAGCCCCAGCATTTT.

The chain carries TRBV2 and TRBJ1-4, with D tentatively TRBD1 (6 bases). Germline V gene data show CDR1 as SNHLY and CDR2 as FYNNEI. Trimming took off 6 bases at V and 1 base at J, with 9 bases between the two ends. This CDR3 is built from 14 residues. The CDR3 DNA reads TGTGCCAGCAGCAGGGGTGTAACTAATGAAAAACTGTTTTTT. This translates into CASSRGVTNEKLFF.

The chain is built from TRBV11-3 and TRBJ1-6; tentatively, D is TRBD1 (5 bases). CDR3 length: 15 residues. Germline V gene data show CDR1 as SGHNT and CDR2 as YENEEA. The V and J ends lost 0 bases and 8 bases respectively, with 11 bases between them. The CDR3 reads CASSLDGTVDSPLHF. In nucleotides, the CDR3 is TGTGCCAGCAGCTTAGATGGGACGGTTGATTCACCCCTCCACTTT.

This clone was counted once. V is TRBV27 and J is TRBJ2-5; 10 bases match TRBD2. CDR3 length: 14 amino acids. With 7 bases clipped from V and 3 bases from J, the junction kept 5 bases outside the gene matches. Germline lookup yields CDR1 MNHEY and CDR2 SMNVEV (reference sequence). CDR3 sequence (DNA): TGTGCCAGCACCCAGCGGGGGGGCAAAGAGACCCAGTACTTC. It is translated as CASTQRGGKETQYF.

This clone came up a few times. The chain joins TRBV28 to TRBJ1-2; 8 bases are a match to TRBD1. This CDR3 is built from 14 residues. Germline values: CDR1 MDHEN, CDR2 SYDVKM. V was pared by 7 bases and J by 4 bases, with 8 bases of the junction left unmatched. This CDR3 is CASKKRTGSYGYTF. In DNA form, the CDR3 reads TGTGCCAGCAAAAAAAGGACAGGGAGCTATGGCTACACCTTC.

This chain links TRBV7-8 with TRBJ1-2; no reliable D call. There are 13 residues in the CDR3. Germline loops: CDR1 SGHVS, CDR2 FQNEAQ. Trimming removed 3 bases from V and 4 bases from J, with 9 bases in between. The CDR3 DNA reads as TGTGCCAGCAGCTTGGACGGGCGCTATGGCTACACCTTC. Translating it yields CASSLDGRYGYTF.